Listed below are T cell receptor beta chains from one sample, sequenced in a study of CD8 T cells in ankylosing spondylitis. TCRdb recomputed calls from the 5' RACE reads with MiXCR, one row per CDR3 protein. The data contain around 210,000 distinct CDR3 sequences, around 8% of them singletons. The sequencing sample was made of blood, either unsorted or a sorted T cell fraction (not recorded which). The receptors derive from a female donor with ankylosing spondylitis or in good health (not recorded which). Each CDR3 is given with its conserved first and last residue.

J gene: TRBJ2-1; V gene: TRBV2; CDR3 protein: CASSEGQVANEQFF
J gene: TRBJ2-1; V gene: TRBV7-9; CDR3 protein: CASSQTSGRMSEQFF
J gene: TRBJ2-1; V gene: TRBV6-2/TRBV6-3; CDR3 protein: CASSYRTSGRKHEQFF
J gene: TRBJ2-7; V gene: TRBV6-5; CDR3 protein: CASSSIGQGGYEQYF
J gene: TRBJ2-7; V gene: TRBV20-1; CDR3 protein: CSAVSGIPSYEQYF
J gene: TRBJ2-5; V gene: TRBV19; CDR3 protein: CTSSIRVDQETQYF
J gene: TRBJ1-1; V gene: TRBV12-3/TRBV12-4; CDR3 protein: CAIREGQVTEAFF
J gene: TRBJ1-1; V gene: TRBV29-1; CDR3 protein: CSVGHRDPLVNTEAFF
J gene: TRBJ1-4; V gene: TRBV5-1; CDR3 protein: CASSFKPGNEKLFF
J gene: TRBJ1-1; V gene: TRBV18; CDR3 protein: CASSPPGGGASTEAFF
J gene: TRBJ2-3; V gene: TRBV5-6; CDR3 protein: CAPTQGQGRNTQYF
J gene: TRBJ2-7; V gene: TRBV7-2; CDR3 protein: CASSLESTGAFNEQYF
J gene: TRBJ1-2; V gene: TRBV10-3; CDR3 protein: CAISDPSAYGYTF
J gene: TRBJ1-5; V gene: TRBV4-2; CDR3 protein: CASSQEQSNQPQHF
J gene: TRBJ2-5; V gene: TRBV6-5; CDR3 protein: CASSYSRGYETQYF
J gene: TRBJ2-4; V gene: TRBV4-3; CDR3 protein: CASSQDRAALAKNIQYF
J gene: TRBJ2-5; V gene: TRBV10-1; CDR3 protein: CASSESLPDRTRETQYF
J gene: TRBJ2-7; V gene: TRBV14; CDR3 protein: CASSQGYRGTPYEQYF
J gene: TRBJ2-1; V gene: TRBV29-1; CDR3 protein: CSVAVGGSEQFF
J gene: TRBJ2-1; V gene: TRBV11-2; CDR3 protein: CASSRTSGSGNEQFF
J gene: TRBJ1-5; V gene: TRBV28; CDR3 protein: CASSLWTGDAQHF
J gene: TRBJ2-2; V gene: TRBV25-1; CDR3 protein: CASEGGELFF
J gene: TRBJ1-6; V gene: TRBV7-9; CDR3 protein: CASSLGRYRNSPLHF
J gene: TRBJ2-3; V gene: TRBV11-3; CDR3 protein: CASSPGTSGRGDTQYF
J gene: TRBJ2-1; V gene: TRBV9; CDR3 protein: CASSVVGGPGNEQFF
J gene: TRBJ1-2; V gene: TRBV12-3/TRBV12-4; CDR3 protein: CASNQDRGNGYTF
J gene: TRBJ1-6; V gene: TRBV20-1; CDR3 protein: CSAPTGGNSPLHF
J gene: TRBJ2-1; V gene: TRBV11-3; CDR3 protein: CASSDWEADEQFF
J gene: TRBJ1-4; V gene: TRBV7-2; CDR3 protein: CASSLLNEKLFF
J gene: TRBJ2-7; V gene: TRBV27; CDR3 protein: CASSLSTSGSYEQYF
J gene: TRBJ2-7; V gene: TRBV7-2; CDR3 protein: CASSPWALGGYEQYF
J gene: TRBJ2-2; V gene: TRBV4-3; CDR3 protein: CASSQDEEQGANGELFF
J gene: TRBJ2-1; V gene: TRBV5-1; CDR3 protein: CASSWDRPHNEQFF
J gene: TRBJ2-1; V gene: TRBV5-5; CDR3 protein: CASSAGGLYNEQFF
J gene: TRBJ2-1; V gene: TRBV18; CDR3 protein: CASSPGTSGSGNNEQFF
J gene: TRBJ1-1; V gene: TRBV20-1; CDR3 protein: CSGKGDRTEAFF
J gene: TRBJ2-1; V gene: TRBV5-1; CDR3 protein: CASSTGTGNYNEQFF
J gene: TRBJ2-5; V gene: TRBV2; CDR3 protein: CASSGSLNTGETQYF
J gene: TRBJ2-2; V gene: TRBV5-1; CDR3 protein: CASSLAFGTSTGELFF
J gene: TRBJ1-5; V gene: TRBV18; CDR3 protein: CASSANQGSNQPQHF
J gene: TRBJ2-7; V gene: TRBV23-1; CDR3 protein: CASSHQTRRGEQYF
J gene: TRBJ2-4; V gene: TRBV20-1; CDR3 protein: CSGAVNLAKNIQYF
J gene: TRBJ2-3; V gene: TRBV12-1; CDR3 protein: CASSFQDGGAHTDTQYF
J gene: TRBJ2-7; V gene: TRBV24-1; CDR3 protein: CATSDSDRGHEQYF